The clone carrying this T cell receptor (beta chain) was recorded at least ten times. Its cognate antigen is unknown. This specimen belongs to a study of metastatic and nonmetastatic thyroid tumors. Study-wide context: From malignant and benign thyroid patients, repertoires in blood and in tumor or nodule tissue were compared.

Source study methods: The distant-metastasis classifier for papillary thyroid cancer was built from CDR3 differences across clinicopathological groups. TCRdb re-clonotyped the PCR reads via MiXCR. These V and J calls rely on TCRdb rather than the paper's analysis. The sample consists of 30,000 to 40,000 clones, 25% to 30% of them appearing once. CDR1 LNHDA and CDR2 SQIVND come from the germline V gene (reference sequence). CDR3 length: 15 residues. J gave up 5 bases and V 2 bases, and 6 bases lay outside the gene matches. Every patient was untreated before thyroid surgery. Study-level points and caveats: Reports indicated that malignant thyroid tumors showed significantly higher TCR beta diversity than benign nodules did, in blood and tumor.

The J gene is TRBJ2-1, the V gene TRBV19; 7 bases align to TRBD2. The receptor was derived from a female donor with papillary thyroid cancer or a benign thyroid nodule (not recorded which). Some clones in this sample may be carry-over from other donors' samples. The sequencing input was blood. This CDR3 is CASSIFSSGNNEQFF. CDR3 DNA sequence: TGTGCCAGTAGTATATTTTCTAGCGGAAACAATGAGCAGTTCTTC.